Here is one T cell receptor (beta chain) with its context. Its specificity is unknown. This sample is drawn from a study of T cells in localized non-small cell lung cancer. Findings of the study overall: In adjacent lung, a median around 50 of the top 100 tumor clones were found. Uninvolved adjacent lung showed peak T cell clonality, exceeding tumor.

Produced via immunoSEQ multiplex PCR; TCRdb's table is partial and in-frame only. The repertoire holds 75,000 to 80,000 clones, with more than 70% as singletons. V gave up 4 bases and J gave up 1 base; unmatched junction bases: 8. Germline CDR1 and CDR2: MNHEY and SMNVEV (reference sequence). The CDR3 has 17 residues. The clonotype originates from an older female donor with stage I lung adenocarcinoma. The rearrangement uses TRBV27 and TRBJ2-1; 9 nucleotides match TRBD2. The starting material was peripheral blood, obtained before any cancer treatment. CDR3 bases: TGTGCCAGCAGTTCCTACTCGACTAGCGGTTCCTACAATGAGCAGTTCTTC. Translating gives CASSSYSTSGSYNEQFF.